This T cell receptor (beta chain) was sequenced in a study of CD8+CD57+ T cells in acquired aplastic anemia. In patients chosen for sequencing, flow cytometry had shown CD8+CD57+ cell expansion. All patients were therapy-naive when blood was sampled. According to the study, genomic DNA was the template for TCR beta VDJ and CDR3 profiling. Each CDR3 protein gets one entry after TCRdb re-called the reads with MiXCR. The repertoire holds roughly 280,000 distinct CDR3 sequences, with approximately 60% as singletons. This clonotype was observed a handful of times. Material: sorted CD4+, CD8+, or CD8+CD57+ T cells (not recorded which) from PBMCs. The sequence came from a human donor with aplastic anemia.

The CDR3: CASSPVGTGSYEQYF. The CDR3 region has the DNA TGTGCCAGCAGCCCTGTGGGGACAGGGTCCTACGAGCAGTACTTC. The rearrangement links TRBV2 to TRBJ2-7, with 9 bases that match TRBD1. Germline CDR1 and CDR2: SNHLY and FYNNEI. This CDR3 is 15 amino acids long. Unmatched junction bases numbered 7, after V lost 6 bases and J lost 1 base.